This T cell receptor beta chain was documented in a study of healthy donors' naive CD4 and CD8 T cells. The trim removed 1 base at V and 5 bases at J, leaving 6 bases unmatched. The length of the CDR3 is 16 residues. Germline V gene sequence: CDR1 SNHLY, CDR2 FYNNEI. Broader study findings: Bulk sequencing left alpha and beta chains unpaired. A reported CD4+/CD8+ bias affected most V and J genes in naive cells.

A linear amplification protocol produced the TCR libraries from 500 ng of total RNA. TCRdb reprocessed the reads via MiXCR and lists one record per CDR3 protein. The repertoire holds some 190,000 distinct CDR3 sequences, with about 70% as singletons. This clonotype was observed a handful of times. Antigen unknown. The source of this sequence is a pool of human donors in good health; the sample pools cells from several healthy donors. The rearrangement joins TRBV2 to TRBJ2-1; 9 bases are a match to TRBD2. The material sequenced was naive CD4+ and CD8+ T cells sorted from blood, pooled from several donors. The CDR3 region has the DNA TGTGCCAGCAGTGAAGTGCAGGGACTAGCCCACAATGAGCAGTTCTTC. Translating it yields CASSEVQGLAHNEQFF.